The clone carrying this TCR beta chain was seen only a few times. Its antigen is currently unknown. The data were obtained in a study of T cells after yellow fever vaccination. Study findings and constraints: Abundant clonotypes (contaminants from the bulk population) could be present in FACS-sorted repertoires. Most primary-vaccination clones reappeared after the booster (more than 95% CD4, roughly 88% CD8). A faster peak, day 5 versus 15, was reached by the weaker secondary response.

The germline V gene encodes CDR1 DFQATT and CDR2 SNEGSKA (reference sequence). CDR3 length: 16 residues. V was clipped by 4 bases and J by 5 bases; unmatched bases: 7. By 5'RACE template switching, TCR cDNA was produced, with a universal primer site and UMIs added in the process. MiXCR, run by TCRdb on the 5' RACE reads, gives a single entry per CDR3 protein. Altogether approximately 510,000 distinct CDR3 sequences are present, about a fifth being singletons, with the ten largest covering approximately 15%. The chain has TRBV20-1 and TRBJ2-2; TRBD2 matches 13 bases. Here the sequenced sample was PBMCs, taken approximately 22 days after the first yellow fever vaccination. The clonotype comes from a young man who received the YFV17D yellow fever vaccine. The CDR3 reads CSATGTSGAETGELFF. CDR3 DNA sequence: TGCAGTGCTACCGGGACTAGCGGGGCGGAAACCGGGGAGCTGTTTTTT.